The count of the clone carrying this T cell receptor beta chain is one. The antigen is unknown. Sequencing used immunoSEQ multiplex PCR; TCRdb keeps in-frame clones, though not all of them. The sample shows around 80,000 clones, 78% of them seen only once. Ipilimumab-mediated CTLA-4 blockade plus focal radiation was given to patients having chemo-refractory metastatic non-small-cell lung cancer. These data belong to a study of radiotherapy plus CTLA-4 blockade in lung cancer. Across the study: For 15% to 20% of patients, objective responses occurred, and about 30% had disease control. General study points: Interferon-beta, together with early blood T cell clone dynamics, reportedly best predicted response. Subsequent to radiotherapy plus ipilimumab, tumor-derived TCR clones underwent expansion in blood.

The CDR3 has 13 residues. Germline V gene data show CDR1 as SEHNR and CDR2 as FQNEAQ (reference sequence). Trimming removed 5 bases from V and 4 bases from J, with 12 bases in between. The sequence was obtained from a human donor with non-small cell lung cancer whose response to radiotherapy plus ipilimumab could not be evaluated. Some clones in this sample may be carry-over from other donors' samples. The chain carries TRBV7-9 and TRBJ2-7, with a tentative D call TRBD1 (6 bases). Source: peripheral blood, taken from a patient treated with radiotherapy plus ipilimumab. CDR3 residues: CASSPGAGYEQYF. The CDR3 DNA sequence: TGTGCCAGCAGCCCAGGGGCTGGGTACGAGCAGTACTTC.